One and the same sample provided the 14 T cell receptor beta chains below, sequenced in a study of blood T cell repertoires in COVID-19. Clones were sequenced by immunoSEQ multiplex PCR, and TCRdb holds only the in-frame ones, with some missing. The sample carries about 200,000 clones, roughly 81% recorded once. The material sequenced was peripheral blood. These TCRs come from a woman in her seventies with active or convalescent COVID-19.

The rearrangement joins TRBV28 to TRBJ1-2, with 8 positions matching TRBD1. Germline V CDR1 and CDR2: MDHEN, SYDVKM. The CDR3 spans 14 residues. J lost 2 bases, V lost 5 bases, and 4 bases had no gene match. CDR3 region: CASSPDRENYGYTF. The CDR3 DNA is TGTGCCAGCAGTCCGGACAGGGAGAACTATGGCTACACCTTC.

This clone was observed a handful of times. CDR3 in DNA: TGTGCCAGCAGCTTAGTACAGGGCTCTGGAAACACCATATATTTT. The encoded protein is CASSLVQGSGNTIYF. J is TRBJ1-3 and V is TRBV11-2; D is possibly TRBD1 (6 bases). The CDR3 loop spans 15 amino acids. The V gene lost 1 base and the J gene lost 0 bases, with 7 bases spanning the gap. Germline V gene data show CDR1 as SGHAT and CDR2 as FQNNGV.

This chain uses TRBV7-2 with TRBJ1-4, with D maybe TRBD1 (5 bases). Germline lookup yields CDR1 SGHTA and CDR2 FQGNSA. The CDR3 spans 14 residues. The V end was cut by 3 bases, the J end by 3 bases, with 8 bases between. For the CDR3, the DNA is TGTGCCAGCAGCTTGGGGGGGGCTAATGAAAAACTGTTTTTT. Its translation is CASSLGGANEKLFF. The full variable domain, completed using reference TRBV7-2 and TRBJ1-4, is GAGVSQSPSNKVTEKGKDVELRCDPISGHTALYWYRQSLGQGLEFLIYFQGNSAPDKSGLPSDRFSAERTGGSVSTLTIQRTQQEDSAVYLCASSLGGANEKLFFGSGTQLSVL.

The V call is TRBV4-1, the J call TRBJ2-3; D may be TRBD1 (6 bases). Germline V gene lookup returns CDR1 MGHRA and CDR2 YSYEKL. Trimming left V 0 bases short and J 2 bases short, with 18 bases between. The CDR3 has 18 residues. CDR3 in amino acids: CASSQERIGRGFTDTQYF. The CDR3 DNA is TGCGCCAGCAGCCAAGAAAGAATAGGCAGGGGCTTCACAGATACGCAGTATTTT.

V gene TRBV19 combines with J gene TRBJ1-2; TRBD1 matches at 11 bases. The V and J ends lost 6 bases and 8 bases, in that order; junction bases with no gene match: 5. The CDR3 loop spans 13 amino acids. Germline V gene sequence: CDR1 LNHDA, CDR2 SQIVND (reference sequence). CDR3 residues: CASRDRGHGGYTF. CDR3 sequence (DNA): TGTGCCAGTAGGGACAGGGGGCATGGAGGCTACACCTTC.

V usage is TRBV11-3 and J usage is TRBJ2-5, with 7 nucleotides matching TRBD2. CDR1 and CDR2 (germline): SGHNT, YENEEA. This CDR3 has 13 residues. The trim removed 4 bases at V and 2 bases at J, leaving 1 base unmatched. This chain's CDR3 is CASSSGGQETQYF. DNA of the CDR3: TGTGCCAGCAGCTCCGGGGGGCAAGAGACCCAGTACTTC.

The chain employs TRBV7-8 and TRBJ2-1; TRBD2 agrees at 7 bases. Germline-derived CDR1 and CDR2 are SGHVS and FQNEAQ. The CDR3 extends over 15 amino acids. V lost 5 bases to trimming and J lost 6 bases; unmatched junction nucleotides: 10. CDR3 sequence reads: CASSPTSGNTNEQFF. In DNA form, the CDR3 reads TGTGCCAGCAGCCCTACCAGCGGGAATACCAATGAGCAGTTCTTC. Together with reference TRBV7-8 and TRBJ2-1, the CDR3 gives the full variable domain: GAGVSQSPRYKVAKRGQDVALRCDPISGHVSLFWYQQALGQGPEFLTYFQNEAQLDKSGLPSDRFFAERPEGSVSTLKIQRTQQEDSAVYLCASSPTSGNTNEQFFGPGTRLTVL.

Here the CDR3 reads CSVPATSGRDQETQYF. The CDR3 coding sequence is TGCAGCGTCCCAGCGACTAGCGGGAGGGACCAAGAGACCCAGTACTTC. The genes are TRBV29-1 and TRBJ2-5; 14 nucleotides agree with TRBD2. Trimming removed 6 bases from V and 0 bases from J; junction bases left unmatched: 6. The CDR3 totals 16 residues. Germline V gives CDR1 SQVTM, CDR2 ANQGSEA.

The chain couples TRBV11-2 to TRBJ2-2; TRBD2 matches 9 bases. The CDR3 runs 18 residues. With V trimmed by 0 bases and J by 3 bases, 8 bases remained unmatched. Germline V CDR1 and CDR2: SGHAT, FQNNGV. The CDR3 coding sequence is TGTGCCAGCAGCTTAGATATCGCTCTAGCGGGATACACCGGGGAGCTGTTTTTT. It yields the protein CASSLDIALAGYTGELFF.

V is TRBV6-5 and J is TRBJ2-3; D unresolved. Trimming pared 2 bases from V and 2 bases from J, leaving 11 bases between. Germline V lookup: CDR1 MNHEY, CDR2 SVGAGI. The CDR3 loop spans 15 amino acids. This chain's CDR3 is CASSYRDGATDTQYF. The CDR3 DNA sequence: TGTGCCAGCAGTTACCGCGACGGAGCCACAGATACGCAGTATTTT.

This clone was detected once. The chain recombines TRBV5-1 with TRBJ2-3; 12 bases align to TRBD2. Germline V lookup: CDR1 SGHRS, CDR2 YFSETQ. This CDR3 region has 17 residues. The J segment lost 6 bases and the V segment lost 0 bases, leaving 8 bases of the junction unmatched. The CDR3 DNA reads as TGCGCCAGCAGCTTGGAGCCTAGCGGGAGGGGTCCCGATACGCAGTATTTT. Encoded protein: CASSLEPSGRGPDTQYF. The variable domain in full, completed from reference TRBV5-1 and TRBJ2-3, reads KAGVTQTPRYLIKTRGQQVTLSCSPISGHRSVSWYQQTPGQGLQFLFEYFSETQRNKGNFPGRFSGRQFSNSRSEMNVSTLELGDSALYLCASSLEPSGRGPDTQYFGPGTRLTVL.

The gene calls are TRBV7-9 and TRBJ2-7; D is uncertain. The V end lost 2 bases, the J end lost 1 base, and 6 bases lay between the germline ends. Germline values: CDR1 SEHNR, CDR2 FQNEAQ (reference sequence). The CDR3 is made up of 13 amino acids. For the CDR3, the DNA is TGTGCCAGCAGCTTAAGACAATCCTACGAGCAGTACTTC. Amino acids: CASSLRQSYEQYF.

The chain carries TRBV6-5 and TRBJ1-5; 10 nucleotides align to TRBD1. V trimming: 6 bases; J trimming: 1 base; junction bases outside the gene matches: 3. Germline-derived CDR1 and CDR2 are MNHEY and SVGAGI. This CDR3 comprises 15 residues. CDR3 bases: TGTGCCAGCAGGACAGGGGGCTTCAGCAATCAGCCCCAGCATTTT. Translation gives CASRTGGFSNQPQHF.

The table lists this clone with a count of one. The rearrangement uses TRBV19 and TRBJ2-3; 11 positions agree with TRBD2. The V gene's germline CDR1 is LNHDA and CDR2 SQIVND (reference sequence). The CDR3 runs to 15 residues. The trim removed 4 bases at V and 2 bases at J, leaving 2 bases unmatched. CDR3 in amino acids: CASSTSGRTTDTQYF. The CDR3 DNA follows: TGTGCCAGTAGTACTAGCGGGAGGACCACAGATACGCAGTATTTT.